This T cell receptor beta chain stems from a study of T-cell memory formation after mild COVID-19. Study-level points and caveats: Pre-infection memory carried some responding clones, suggesting that cross-reactive memory joined. Later expanders leaned CD4+, whereas day 15 to 85 contracting clones were balanced CD4/CD8.

Points on this clonotype: Its antigen is undetermined.

The V end was cut by 6 bases, the J end by 5 bases, with 10 bases between. This CDR3 is built from 12 residues. Constant-segment primers served in 5'RACE that generated TCR alpha and TCR beta cDNA libraries bearing sample barcodes and UMIs. TCRdb itself ran the 5' RACE reads through MiXCR, one entry per CDR3 protein. In the table there are over 150,000 distinct CDR3 sequences, approximately 18% of which are singletons. This chain uses TRBV12-3 or TRBV12-4 with TRBJ1-1, with unresolved D. The origin of this receptor is a man between 18 and 35 years old who had mild COVID-19 (a few samples of this study predate the infection). Cell type and time point are not known. Specimen: PBMCs or a T cell subset sorted from them (not recorded which). CDR3 DNA: TGTGCCAGCAGATTGGTGGGGACTGAAGCTTTCTTT. Encoded protein: CASRLVGTEAFF.